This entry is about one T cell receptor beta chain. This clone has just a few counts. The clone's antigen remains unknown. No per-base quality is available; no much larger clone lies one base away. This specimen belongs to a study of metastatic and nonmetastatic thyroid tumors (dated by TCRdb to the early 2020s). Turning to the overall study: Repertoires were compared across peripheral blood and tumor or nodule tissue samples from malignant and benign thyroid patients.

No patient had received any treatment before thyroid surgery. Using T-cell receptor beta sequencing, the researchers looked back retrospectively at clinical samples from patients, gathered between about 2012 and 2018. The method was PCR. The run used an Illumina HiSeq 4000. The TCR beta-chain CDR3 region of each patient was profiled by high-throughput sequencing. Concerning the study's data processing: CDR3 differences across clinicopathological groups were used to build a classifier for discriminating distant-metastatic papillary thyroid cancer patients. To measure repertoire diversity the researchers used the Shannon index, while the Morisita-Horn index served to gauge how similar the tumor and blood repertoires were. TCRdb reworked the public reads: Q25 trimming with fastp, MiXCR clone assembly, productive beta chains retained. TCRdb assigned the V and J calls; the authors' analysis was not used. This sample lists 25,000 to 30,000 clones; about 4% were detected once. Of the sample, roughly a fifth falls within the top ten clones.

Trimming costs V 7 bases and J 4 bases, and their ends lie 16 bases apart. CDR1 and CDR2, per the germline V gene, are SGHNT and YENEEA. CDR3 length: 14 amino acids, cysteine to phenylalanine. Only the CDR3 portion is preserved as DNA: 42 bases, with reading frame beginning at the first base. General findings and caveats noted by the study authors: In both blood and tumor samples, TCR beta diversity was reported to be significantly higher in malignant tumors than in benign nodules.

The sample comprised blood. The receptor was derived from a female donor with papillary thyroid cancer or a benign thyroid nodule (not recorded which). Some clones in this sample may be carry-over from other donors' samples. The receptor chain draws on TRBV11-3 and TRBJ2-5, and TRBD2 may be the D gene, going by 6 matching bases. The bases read TGTGCCAGCAAGAGGGCGGGGTTGGGAGAGACCCAGTACTTC. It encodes CASKRAGLGETQYF.